This TCR beta chain was obtained from a study of blood T cell repertoires in COVID-19. Study-wide context: Two negative PCRs, clearance, or symptom resolution had been documented for recovered Cohort 3 donors. COVID-19 samples collected from the United States, Italy and Spain covered acute and convalescent phases.

Generated by immunoSEQ multiplex PCR, the TCRdb table keeps only in-frame clones and is missing some. The table records fewer than 200,000 clones, about 85% of them present only once. Deletions cut 0 bases from V and 6 bases from J, with 15 bases between. CDR3 length: 16 amino acids. Germline V CDR1 and CDR2: SGHTA, FQGNSA. Recruitment covered about 26 US areas and drew participants whose ages spanned about 18 to 100 years. In assigning cohorts, the study relied on participant-reported clinical history. This clone has only one observation. The specimen sequenced was PBMCs or T cells enriched from blood (not recorded which). This TCR came from a middle-aged woman in a cohort exposed to, infected with or recovered from COVID-19 (not recorded which). J is TRBJ2-4 and V is TRBV7-2; unclear D gene. The chain's CDR3 is CASSLAGGGGGNIQYF. The CDR3 nucleotides are TGTGCCAGCAGCTTAGCAGGCGGTGGCGGCGGAAACATTCAGTACTTC.